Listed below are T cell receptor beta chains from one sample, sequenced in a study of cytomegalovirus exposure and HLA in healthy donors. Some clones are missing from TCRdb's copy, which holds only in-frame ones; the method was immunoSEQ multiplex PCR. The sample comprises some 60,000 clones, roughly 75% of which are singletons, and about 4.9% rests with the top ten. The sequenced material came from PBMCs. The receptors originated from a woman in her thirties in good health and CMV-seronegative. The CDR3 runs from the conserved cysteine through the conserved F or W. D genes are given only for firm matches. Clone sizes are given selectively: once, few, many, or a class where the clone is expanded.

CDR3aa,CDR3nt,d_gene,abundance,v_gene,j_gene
CATSRDLLAEETQYF,TGTGCCACCAGCAGAGATCTTTTGGCGGAGGAGACCCAGTACTTC,-,-,TRBV15,TRBJ2-5
CASSGTANTEAFF,TGCGCCAGCAGCGGGACAGCCAACACTGAAGCTTTCTTT,TRBD1,-,TRBV5-1,TRBJ1-1
CASNPRGEGTDTQYF,TGTGCCAGTAACCCCCGGGGGGAGGGCACAGATACGCAGTATTTT,TRBD2,-,TRBV19,TRBJ2-3
CASSIFSGVDEQFF,TGTGCCAGTAGTATTTTTTCAGGGGTCGATGAGCAGTTCTTC,-,-,TRBV19,TRBJ2-1
CASSFAGTDQETQYF,TGTGCCAGTAGTTTCGCCGGGACAGACCAAGAGACCCAGTACTTC,TRBD1,-,TRBV19,TRBJ2-5
CASSPDRWGEAFF,TGCGCCAGCAGCCCGGACAGGTGGGGTGAAGCTTTCTTT,TRBD1,-,TRBV5-1,TRBJ1-1
CASSTRTGNYGYTF,TGTGCCAGCTCAACCCGGACGGGAAACTATGGCTACACCTTC,-,-,TRBV18,TRBJ1-2
CASSRDKVQETQYF,TGCGCCAGCAGCCGGGACAAGGTCCAAGAGACCCAGTACTTC,-,-,TRBV5-1,TRBJ2-5
CASSVGPGSYSYEQYF,TGTGCCAGCAGCGTAGGACCAGGCTCATACTCCTACGAGCAGTACTTC,-,-,TRBV9,TRBJ2-7
CASSIDHSGREENEQFF,TGTGCCAGTAGTATAGACCATAGCGGGAGGGAGGAGAATGAGCAGTTCTTC,TRBD2,-,TRBV19,TRBJ2-1
CASSESRGDGYTF,TGTGCCAGCAGTGAGAGCAGGGGTGATGGCTACACCTTC,-,few,TRBV6-1,TRBJ1-2
CASSYRDYTEAFF,TGTGCCAGTAGTTATAGGGACTACACTGAAGCTTTCTTT,-,-,TRBV19,TRBJ1-1
CASSEGHLNQPQHF,TGTGCCAGTAGTGAGGGACATCTCAATCAGCCCCAGCATTTT,-,-,TRBV19,TRBJ1-5
CASSVEATSGTDTQYF,TGTGCCAGCAGTGTCGAGGCAACTAGCGGCACAGATACGCAGTATTTT,TRBD2,-,TRBV25-1,TRBJ2-3
CASSSGRAVDGELFF,TGCGCCAGCTCTAGCGGGAGGGCCGTCGACGGGGAGCTGTTTTTT,TRBD2,-,TRBV10-1,TRBJ2-2
CASSGGNTGELFF,TGTGCCAGCAGCGGGGGCAACACCGGGGAGCTGTTTTTT,-,-,TRBV5-4,TRBJ2-2
CASSLQGPGDTQYF,TGTGCCAGTAGTCTACAGGGGCCGGGGGATACGCAGTATTTT,TRBD1,once,TRBV19,TRBJ2-3
CASSLSKREGTDTQYF,TGTGCCAGCAGTTTATCTAAGCGGGAAGGCACAGATACGCAGTATTTT,TRBD2,-,TRBV27,TRBJ2-3
CASREGLAGGSEQFF,TGCGCCAGCAGGGAGGGACTAGCGGGAGGTAGTGAGCAGTTCTTC,TRBD2,-,TRBV10-2,TRBJ2-1
CASSRGGLETQYF,TGTGCCAGCAGCCGGGGGGGCTTGGAGACCCAGTACTTC,TRBD2,once,TRBV7-9,TRBJ2-5
CASSLEGPSGTSTDTQYF,TGTGCCAGCAGCTTAGAAGGGCCTAGCGGGACTAGCACAGATACGCAGTATTTT,TRBD2,-,TRBV7-2,TRBJ2-3
CASSFSRETYEQYF,TGTGCCAGCAGTTTTTCGCGGGAGACCTACGAGCAGTACTTC,TRBD2,-,TRBV27,TRBJ2-7
CASSVRVMNTEAFF,TGTGCCAGCAGTGTTCGGGTAATGAACACTGAAGCTTTCTTT,-,-,TRBV2,TRBJ1-1
CASSEGLAYEQYF,TGTGCCAGCAGTGAAGGACTAGCGTACGAGCAGTACTTC,TRBD2,-,TRBV6-1,TRBJ2-7
CASSAGTGANVLTF,TGTGCCAGCAGCGCAGGAACTGGGGCCAACGTCCTGACTTTC,-,-,TRBV9,TRBJ2-6
CASSFQIGQGSDEQYF,TGTGCCAGCAGCTTCCAAATCGGACAGGGTAGCGACGAGCAGTACTTC,TRBD1,-,TRBV7-2,TRBJ2-7
CASSTGTGGLNEQFF,TGTGCCAGCAGTACCGGGACAGGGGGCTTGAATGAGCAGTTCTTC,TRBD1,-,TRBV7-2,TRBJ2-1
CASSSSGTSTDTQYF,TGTGCCAGCAGTTCCAGCGGGACCAGCACAGATACGCAGTATTTT,TRBD2,few,TRBV11-2,TRBJ2-3
CASSKYGQAQETQYF,TGTGCCAGCAGCAAATATGGACAGGCTCAAGAGACCCAGTACTTC,TRBD1,-,TRBV11-1,TRBJ2-5
CASSLWGTAKQETQYF,TGTGCCAGCAGCTTATGGGGGACAGCGAAACAAGAGACCCAGTACTTC,TRBD1,few,TRBV7-9,TRBJ2-5
CATSRGGEAPTRDQPQHF,TGTGCCACCAGCAGAGGGGGGGAGGCACCCACGCGGGATCAGCCCCAGCATTTT,-,-,TRBV15,TRBJ1-5
CASSPSTQTNIQYF,TGTGCCAGCTCACCGTCGACTCAGACGAACATTCAGTACTTC,-,-,TRBV18,TRBJ2-4
CASSLFAGQTLNTEAFF,TGTGCCAGCAGTTTATTTGCGGGACAGACATTGAACACTGAAGCTTTCTTT,TRBD1,-,TRBV27,TRBJ1-1
CASAAGRSYNEQFF,TGTGCCTCGGCGGCGGGACGGTCCTACAATGAGCAGTTCTTC,-,-,TRBV30,TRBJ2-1
CASSLLAGTSTDTQYF,TGTGCCAGCAGTTTACTAGCGGGAACTAGCACAGATACGCAGTATTTT,TRBD2,-,TRBV27,TRBJ2-3
CASSPLAGEETQYF,TGTGCCAGCAGCCCGCTAGCGGGAGAAGAGACCCAGTACTTC,TRBD2,few,TRBV5-6,TRBJ2-5
CASSRGTFNTGELFF,TGTGCCAGCAGCCGCGGGACTTTCAACACCGGGGAGCTGTTTTTT,-,-,TRBV6-5,TRBJ2-2
CASSPWTGGSTEAFF,TGTGCCAGCAGTCCGTGGACAGGGGGTTCCACTGAAGCTTTCTTT,TRBD1,-,TRBV27,TRBJ1-1
CASSEGPGSTDTQYF,TGTGCCAGCAGTGAGGGCCCAGGCAGCACAGATACGCAGTATTTT,-,-,TRBV2,TRBJ2-3
CASSSGLAAWNEQFF,TGTGCCAGCAGTTCGGGACTAGCGGCCTGGAATGAGCAGTTCTTC,TRBD2,once,TRBV27,TRBJ2-1
CASSLTGRYTEAFF,TGTGCCAGCAGCCTGACAGGGAGATACACTGAAGCTTTCTTT,TRBD1,-,TRBV13,TRBJ1-1
CASSLSSGGTNNEQFF,TGTGCCAGCAGCTTATCTAGCGGGGGTACCAACAATGAGCAGTTCTTC,TRBD2,once,TRBV11-3,TRBJ2-1
CASSLDAGTGQLF,TGCGCCAGCAGCTTGGACGCCGGGACAGGCCAGCTCTTC,TRBD1,-,TRBV5-1,TRBJ2-1
CASSQNYIGQDWYQETQYF,TGCGCCAGCAGCCAGAATTATATAGGGCAGGACTGGTACCAAGAGACCCAGTACTTC,-,-,TRBV4-1,TRBJ2-5
CASSALAPQETQYF,TGTGCCAGCAGTGCCTTAGCACCTCAAGAGACCCAGTACTTC,-,-,TRBV27,TRBJ2-5
CASSIPGLAGNEQYF,TGTGCCAGTAGTATCCCGGGACTAGCGGGAAATGAGCAGTACTTC,TRBD2,-,TRBV19,TRBJ2-7
CATSFSGLALTDTQYF,TGTGCCACCAGCTTCTCGGGACTAGCCCTGACAGATACGCAGTATTTT,TRBD2,-,TRBV15,TRBJ2-3
CASNSANTGELFF,TGTGCCAGTAACTCGGCGAACACCGGGGAGCTGTTTTTT,-,-,TRBV19,TRBJ2-2
CAIGTGSSYEQYF,TGTGCCATTGGGACAGGGAGCTCCTACGAGCAGTACTTC,TRBD1,once,TRBV28,TRBJ2-7
CASSYRTGLEQFF,TGTGCCAGCAGTTACCGAACAGGGTTGGAGCAGTTCTTC,-,-,TRBV6-6,TRBJ2-1
CAWSVGDSPAGEQYF,TGTGCCTGGAGTGTGGGCGACAGTCCAGCAGGGGAGCAGTACTTC,-,-,TRBV30,TRBJ2-7
CASSGQGATEAFF,TGTGCCAGCAGCGGACAGGGCGCCACTGAAGCTTTCTTT,TRBD1,few,TRBV2,TRBJ1-1
CATTPKNLAYGYTF,TGTGCCACCACCCCTAAGAACCTTGCCTATGGCTACACCTTC,-,-,TRBV28,TRBJ1-2